This is a list of T cell receptor beta chains from one sample in a study of shared clonotypes between healthy human individuals. TCRdb keeps only in-frame clones here, not all; method: immunoSEQ multiplex PCR. The sample has 1,500,000 or so clones, around 98.5% seen once. The sample comprised naive CD4+ T cells sorted from blood. The receptors stem from a man in his thirties or forties in good health. CDR3s include the opening cysteine and the closing phenylalanine or tryptophan. Each record gives: D gene, clone size, J gene, V gene, CDR3 DNA, CDR3 protein. D genes are given only for firm matches. Not all rows give a size; the values are once, few, many and, for expanded clones, a class.

D: NA; size: NA; J: TRBJ2-5; V: TRBV6-5; DNA: TGTGCCAGCAGTTATGGCGGACCAACGTCAGAGACCCAGTACTTC; CDR3: CASSYGGPTSETQYF
D: NA; size: NA; J: TRBJ2-4; V: TRBV4-1; DNA: TGCGCCAGCAGCCAAGATATTTGGGTTGGTGGCATTCAGTACTTC; CDR3: CASSQDIWVGGIQYF
D: NA; size: NA; J: TRBJ2-5; V: TRBV2; DNA: TGTGCCAGCACTCAAACTATCCGATCAGAGACCCAGTACTTC; CDR3: CASTQTIRSETQYF
D: TRBD2; size: NA; J: TRBJ2-3; V: TRBV25-1; DNA: TGTGCCAGCAGTGAATATGGAACTAGCGGAGGTCAGGCAGATACGCAGTATTTT; CDR3: CASSEYGTSGGQADTQYF
D: NA; size: NA; J: TRBJ1-2; V: TRBV25-1; DNA: TGTGCCAGCAGTGGAAACAGTCGTTATGGCTACACCTTC; CDR3: CASSGNSRYGYTF
D: NA; size: once; J: TRBJ2-1; V: TRBV18; DNA: TGTGCCAGCTCACGACTTGGGACGGGCTCCTACAATGAGCAGTTCTTC; CDR3: CASSRLGTGSYNEQFF
D: NA; size: NA; J: TRBJ2-1; V: TRBV9; DNA: TGTGCCAGCAGCGTAGCCCCCTCGAATGAGCAGTTCTTC; CDR3: CASSVAPSNEQFF
D: TRBD1; size: NA; J: TRBJ1-5; V: TRBV15; DNA: TGTGCCACCAGCAGAGCCGGGACAGGGGCTTTACAGCCCCAGCATTTT; CDR3: CATSRAGTGALQPQHF
D: TRBD1; size: once; J: TRBJ1-5; V: TRBV27; DNA: TGTGCCAGCAGTTTATCGTTGGCAGGGGGCTCCTTTCAGCCCCAGCATTTT; CDR3: CASSLSLAGGSFQPQHF
D: NA; size: NA; J: TRBJ2-5; V: TRBV5-1; DNA: TGCGCCAGCAGCCAGGGAGCCCTATTATCGGAGACCCAGTACTTC; CDR3: CASSQGALLSETQYF
D: NA; size: NA; J: TRBJ2-1; V: TRBV28; DNA: TGTGCCAGCGGGATACTAGGTCCGGGTGAGCAGTTCTTC; CDR3: CASGILGPGEQFF
D: NA; size: NA; J: TRBJ2-2; V: TRBV18; DNA: TGTGCCAGCTCACCCGAGGCGCAGGGAGCCACCGGGGAGCTGTTTTTT; CDR3: CASSPEAQGATGELFF
D: TRBD2; size: once; J: TRBJ2-5; V: TRBV5-4; DNA: TGTGCCAGCAGCCAGAGACTAGCGGGAGGGTTAGAGACCCAGTACTTC; CDR3: CASSQRLAGGLETQYF
D: NA; size: NA; J: TRBJ2-2; V: TRBV25-1; DNA: TGTGCCAGCAGTGCCCGAAACGGCCGCGGGGAGCTGTTTTTT; CDR3: CASSARNGRGELFF
D: TRBD1; size: NA; J: TRBJ1-2; V: TRBV6-5; DNA: TGTGCCAGCAGTTACTCGACAGGGTATGGCTACACCTTC; CDR3: CASSYSTGYGYTF
D: TRBD1; size: NA; J: TRBJ1-1; V: TRBV5-1; DNA: TGCGCCAGCAGCGCACGGACAGGCCAATCCACTGAAGCTTTCTTT; CDR3: CASSARTGQSTEAFF
D: TRBD2; size: NA; J: TRBJ2-5; V: TRBV7-2; DNA: TGTGCCAGCAGCTTCAGGCTCGGTAGCGGGAGGGCCCAAGAGACCCAGTACTTC; CDR3: CASSFRLGSGRAQETQYF
D: NA; size: NA; J: TRBJ2-7; V: TRBV2; DNA: TGTGCCAGCAGTGGCAGGGCCTACGAGCAGTACTTC; CDR3: CASSGRAYEQYF
D: NA; size: NA; J: TRBJ2-5; V: TRBV7-2; DNA: TGTGCCAGCAGCTTGCTCAAAGGAGACGGGGTATCGACCCAGTACTTC; CDR3: CASSLLKGDGVSTQYF
D: NA; size: NA; J: TRBJ1-5; V: TRBV4-1; DNA: TGCGCCAGCAGCCAAGATTGGGGCCAGGAGCAGCCCCAGCATTTT; CDR3: CASSQDWGQEQPQHF
D: NA; size: few; J: TRBJ1-4; V: TRBV5-1; DNA: TGCGCCAGCAGCTTGTATGATAGGGCGGAAAATGAAAAACTGTTTTTT; CDR3: CASSLYDRAENEKLFF
D: NA; size: NA; J: TRBJ1-2; V: TRBV5-4; DNA: TGTGCCAGCAGCCGACCCGCCCGGGAAAGTTACACCTTC; CDR3: CASSRPARESYTF
D: NA; size: NA; J: TRBJ2-5; V: TRBV7-9; DNA: TGTGCCAGCAGCTTAGCACGGGGTAGGGGGTTGAGGTACCAAGAGACCCAGTACTTC; CDR3: CASSLARGRGLRYQETQYF
D: NA; size: NA; J: TRBJ2-7; V: TRBV10-3; DNA: TGTGCCATCAGTGACTCCGGGATTCAGGATTCCTACGAGCAGTACTTC; CDR3: CAISDSGIQDSYEQYF
D: NA; size: NA; J: TRBJ2-7; V: TRBV2; DNA: TGTGCCAGCAGTGAGCAGGGAACCCCCTACGAGCAGTACTTC; CDR3: CASSEQGTPYEQYF
D: TRBD1; size: NA; J: TRBJ1-5; V: TRBV25-1; DNA: TGTGCCAGCAGTCCTTGGACAGGGGTTGGGTTGGGCAATCAGCCCCAGCATTTT; CDR3: CASSPWTGVGLGNQPQHF
D: NA; size: NA; J: TRBJ2-2; V: TRBV11-2; DNA: TGTGCCAGCAGCTTATTGGGCAGACACACCGGGGAGCTGTTTTTT; CDR3: CASSLLGRHTGELFF
D: NA; size: NA; J: TRBJ2-2; V: TRBV11-2; DNA: TGTGCCAGCAGCGCCGGGCAAAGAATCGGGGAGCTGTTTTTT; CDR3: CASSAGQRIGELFF
D: TRBD1; size: NA; J: TRBJ2-2; V: TRBV4-3; DNA: TGCGCCAGCAGCCGACAGGGTGGCACCGGGGAGCTGTTTTTT; CDR3: CASSRQGGTGELFF
D: NA; size: NA; J: TRBJ1-3; V: TRBV5-1; DNA: TGCGCCAGCAGCTTGGAAGCGCCAGTTCTCTCTGGAAACACCATATATTTT; CDR3: CASSLEAPVLSGNTIYF
D: TRBD1; size: NA; J: TRBJ1-1; V: TRBV9; DNA: TGTGCCAGCAGCCCACAGACAGGGTCCACTGAAGCTTTCTTT; CDR3: CASSPQTGSTEAFF
D: NA; size: NA; J: TRBJ1-1; V: TRBV30; DNA: TGTGCCTGGGACTTTATGAACACTGAAGCTTTCTTT; CDR3: CAWDFMNTEAFF
D: NA; size: NA; J: TRBJ2-1; V: TRBV20-1; DNA: TGCAGTGCTAGGGCGGGTCGCGAGCAGTTCTTC; CDR3: CSARAGREQFF
D: NA; size: NA; J: TRBJ1-5; V: TRBV4-1; DNA: TGCGCCAGCAGCCAAGACCAAGGTAGCAATCAGCCCCAGCATTTT; CDR3: CASSQDQGSNQPQHF
D: NA; size: NA; J: TRBJ2-4; V: TRBV9; DNA: TGTGCCAGCAGCGTAGGTCAGACCAACATTCAGTACTTC; CDR3: CASSVGQTNIQYF
D: NA; size: NA; J: TRBJ1-3; V: TRBV9; DNA: TGTGCCAGCAGCGTTTCAGTTACTGGAAACACCATATATTTT; CDR3: CASSVSVTGNTIYF